The 23 T cell receptor beta chains below come from one sample, sequenced in a study of blood T cell repertoires in COVID-19. Profiled with immunoSEQ multiplex PCR; TCRdb holds only in-frame clones, not every one. Among hundreds of thousands of clones listed, about 87% were seen once. Sequenced sample: peripheral blood. The source is a man aged 65-85 years with acute or convalescent COVID-19.

The chain couples TRBV19 to TRBJ1-5, with TRBD1 identical over 8 bases. The length of the CDR3 is 14 residues. Germline assignment: CDR1 LNHDA and CDR2 SQIVND (reference sequence). The V gene end was trimmed by 6 bases and the J gene end by 6 bases; junction bases not matched to a gene: 7. CDR3 bases: TGTGCCAGTAGCCGACAGGGGCAGGGTCAGCCCCAGCATTTT. Amino acid sequence: CASSRQGQGQPQHF.

V gene TRBV28 combines with J gene TRBJ2-3; 12 bases fit TRBD2. Losses at the gene ends were 4 bases for V and 6 bases for J; bases not matched to a gene: 5. From germline, CDR1 is MDHEN and CDR2 SYDVKM. The CDR3 length is 15 residues. The CDR3 protein is CASSSASGGADTQYF. CDR3 coding DNA: TGTGCCAGCAGTTCGGCTAGCGGGGGGGCCGATACGCAGTATTTT.

The chain has TRBV19 and TRBJ2-2; 7 bases match TRBD2. V lost 3 bases to trimming and J lost 8 bases; unmatched junction nucleotides: 6. The CDR3 length is 14 residues. Germline lookup yields CDR1 LNHDA and CDR2 SQIVND (reference sequence). CDR3 loop: CASSIQRGLGELFF. The CDR3 DNA reads as TGTGCCAGTAGTATCCAGCGGGGCCTGGGGGAGCTGTTTTTT. The full variable domain, completed using reference TRBV19 and TRBJ2-2, is DGGITQSPKYLFRKEGQNVTLSCEQNLNHDAMYWYRQDPGQGLRLIYYSQIVNDFQKGDIAEGYSVSREKKESFPLTVTSAQKNPTAFYLCASSIQRGLGELFFGEGSRLTVL.

As DNA, the CDR3 is TGTGCCAGCAGTCTCCGAGGACAGGGGTGGAATGAGCAGTTCTTC. It yields the protein CASSLRGQGWNEQFF. The chain has TRBV6-2 or TRBV6-3 and TRBJ2-1; 9 nucleotides match TRBD1. The CDR3 runs 15 residues. Germline V gene data show CDR1 as MNHEY and CDR2 as SVGEGT. V was clipped by 5 bases and J by 7 bases; unmatched bases: 9.

This sequence joins TRBV3-1 (or the pseudogene TRBV3-2) and TRBJ1-2, with TRBD1 identical over 8 bases. CDR1 and CDR2 from the germline V gene are LGHDT and YNNKEL (reference sequence). The CDR3 has 14 residues. The ends lost 0 bases at V and 6 bases at J; junction bases unmatched: 3. DNA for the CDR3: TGTGCCAGCAGCCAAGATGGCAGGGGGCATGGCTACACCTTC. It translates to CASSQDGRGHGYTF.

V and J are TRBV2 and TRBJ1-1; D not certain. The V end lost 4 bases, the J end lost 2 bases, and 11 bases lay between the germline ends. Germline CDR1 and CDR2: SNHLY and FYNNEI. This CDR3 is built from 14 residues. The CDR3 loop reads CASSGAARNTEAFF. CDR3 in DNA: TGTGCCAGCAGTGGGGCCGCCAGAAACACTGAAGCTTTCTTT.

V gene TRBV20-1 combines with J gene TRBJ1-2, with D perhaps TRBD1 (6 bases). This CDR3 is 10 amino acids long. Germline V CDR1 and CDR2: DFQATT, SNEGSKA (reference sequence). V shed 6 bases and J shed 8 bases, with 10 bases lying between them. CDR3 sequence: CSADSYGYTF. DNA of the CDR3: TGCAGTGCGGACAGCTACGGCTACACCTTC.

Only a few counts were recorded for this clone. The chain is built from TRBV28 and TRBJ2-7; a possible D gene is TRBD2 (5 bases). V was clipped by 0 bases and J by 5 bases, with 11 bases between them. The CDR3 is 14 residues long. Germline loops: CDR1 MDHEN, CDR2 SYDVKM. The CDR3 spells CASSLWGSPNEQYF. CDR3 DNA: TGTGCCAGCAGTTTATGGGGGAGTCCCAACGAGCAGTACTTC.

J is TRBJ1-3 and V is TRBV27, with a possible D match to TRBD1 (6 bases). Between the trimmed V and J ends, which lost 4 bases and 4 bases, there was a span of 14 bases. Germline V lookup: CDR1 MNHEY, CDR2 SMNVEV (reference sequence). The CDR3 spans 15 residues. CDR3 nucleotides: TGTGCCAGCAGTTCCCTAGGGGGGGGAGGAAACACCATATATTTT. Translating gives CASSSLGGGGNTIYF.

This chain joins TRBV3-1 (or the pseudogene TRBV3-2) and TRBJ2-2; 8 bases map to TRBD1. The junction had 5 bases not matched to a gene; V was cut back by 2 bases and J by 9 bases. Germline V gives CDR1 LGHDT, CDR2 YNNKEL (reference sequence). The CDR3 runs 14 residues. The CDR3 coding sequence is TGTGCCAGCAGCCAAATACAGGGGGGCAGGGAGCTGTTTTTT. It yields the protein CASSQIQGGRELFF.

The chain uses TRBV6-5 and TRBJ1-6; 8 bases map to TRBD1. The trim removed 6 bases at V and 9 bases at J, leaving 10 bases unmatched. The V gene's germline CDR1 is MNHEY and CDR2 SVGAGI. The CDR3 totals 15 residues. The CDR3: CASRRTGSSISPLHF. CDR3 DNA: TGTGCCAGCAGGCGGACAGGGAGTTCGATTTCACCCCTCCACTTT.

About this clone itself: Other nucleotide sequences from this sample produce the same CDR3. V is TRBV6-5 and J is TRBJ1-1; no firm D call. This CDR3 contains 13 residues. Trimming removed 2 bases at V and 5 bases at J, with 9 bases between. The germline V gene encodes CDR1 MNHEY and CDR2 SVGAGI. CDR3 sequence (DNA): TGTGCCAGCAGTTACCCGGGGAATACTGAAGCTTTCTTT. The encoded protein is CASSYPGNTEAFF.

This chain uses TRBV28 with TRBJ2-3, with D possibly TRBD1 on 5 matching bases. In germline, CDR1 is MDHEN, CDR2 SYDVKM. Trimming took 6 bases from V and 0 from J, leaving 16 bases between them. This CDR3 is built from 16 residues. CDR3 loop: CASSPPQGGSTDTQYF. DNA of the CDR3: TGTGCCAGCAGCCCTCCGCAGGGTGGGAGCACAGATACGCAGTATTTT.

In this sample, this clone turned up a few times. The rearrangement links TRBV19 to TRBJ1-1; TRBD1 is a possible D gene (5 bases). Trimming shortened V by 8 bases and J by 0 bases, and 16 bases separated the two germline ends. Germline V gives CDR1 LNHDA, CDR2 SQIVND (reference sequence). The CDR3 sequence is 15 residues long. The CDR3: CASFRDSTLNTEAFF. The CDR3 DNA is TGTGCCAGTTTCCGGGACTCAACCCTGAACACTGAAGCTTTCTTT.

The rearrangement joins TRBV5-5 to TRBJ1-1; D gene ambiguous. The CDR3 has 13 residues. Germline lookup yields CDR1 SGHKS and CDR2 YYEKEE (reference sequence). Between the trimmed V and J ends, which lost 0 bases and 3 bases, there was a span of 6 bases. The CDR3: CASSLASDTEAFF. The DNA of the CDR3 is TGTGCCAGCAGCTTGGCCAGTGACACTGAAGCTTTCTTT. The full variable domain, rest sourced from reference TRBV5-5 and TRBJ1-1, is DAGVTQSPTHLIKTRGQQVTLRCSPISGHKSVSWYQQVLGQGPQFIFQYYEKEERGRGNFPDRFSARQFPNYSSELNVNALLLGDSALYLCASSLASDTEAFFGQGTRLTVV.

This clone was counted once. This chain connects TRBV10-3 to TRBJ2-1; TRBD2 matches at 15 bases. Germline CDR1 ENHRY, CDR2 SYGVKD. V lost 3 bases, J lost 4 bases, and 1 base stayed unmatched. The CDR3 contains 16 residues. The CDR3 reads CAISEGLAGGYNEQFF. The CDR3 nucleotides are TGTGCCATCAGTGAAGGACTAGCGGGGGGGTACAATGAGCAGTTCTTC.

The chain combines TRBV19 with TRBJ2-1; 7 bases align to TRBD2. This CDR3 spans 12 amino acids. From germline, CDR1 is LNHDA and CDR2 SQIVND (reference sequence). V shed 6 bases, J shed 10 bases, and the junction held 6 bases outside the gene matches. This CDR3 is CASRGGLVEQFF. CDR3 coding DNA: TGTGCCAGTAGGGGAGGACTAGTAGAGCAGTTCTTC.

This clone was observed a single time. The chain recombines TRBV6-1 with TRBJ1-2; the match to TRBD1 covers 10 bases. Germline trimming cut 2 bases from V and 8 bases from J; bases unmatched to any gene: 2. CDR3 length: 13 amino acids. The germline V gene has CDR1 MNHNS and CDR2 SASEGT. The CDR3 spells CASSEKTGGGYTF. CDR3 bases: TGTGCCAGCAGTGAAAAGACAGGGGGCGGCTACACCTTC.

The CDR3 protein is CASSPRQGTLNTEAFF. The CDR3 DNA sequence: TGTGCCAGCTCACCGAGACAGGGGACGTTGAACACTGAAGCTTTCTTT. This sequence joins TRBV18 and TRBJ1-1; 8 nucleotides match TRBD1. From germline, CDR1 is KGHSH and CDR2 LQKENI. This CDR3 spans 16 amino acids. V trimming: 3 bases; J trimming: 0 bases; junction bases outside the gene matches: 6.

The chain joins TRBV6-5 to TRBJ2-5, with D maybe TRBD2 (6 bases). CDR3 length equals 14 residues. Germline lookup yields CDR1 MNHEY and CDR2 SVGAGI. Deletions cut 10 bases from V and 1 base from J, with 16 bases between. The CDR3 is CATELGTPQETQYF. The DNA of the CDR3 is TGTGCCACAGAACTCGGGACTCCCCAAGAGACCCAGTACTTC.

CDR3 in DNA: TGCGCCAGCAGCCACACCGGGACAGGGAACACTGAAGCTTTCTTT. Protein product: CASSHTGTGNTEAFF. The chain is built from TRBV5-1 and TRBJ1-1, with 8 bases fitting TRBD1. Germline lookup yields CDR1 SGHRS and CDR2 YFSETQ. The J segment lost 1 base and the V segment lost 4 bases, leaving 6 bases of the junction unmatched. CDR3 size: 15 residues.

V and J are TRBV4-3 and TRBJ2-7; 8 bases are a match to TRBD1. This CDR3 contains 17 residues. Germline V lookup: CDR1 LGHNA, CDR2 YSLEER. J gave up 6 bases and V 0 bases, and 13 bases lay outside the gene matches. CDR3 sequence: CASSQEKGAGGSFEQYF. CDR3 nucleotides: TGCGCCAGCAGCCAAGAAAAGGGGGCAGGGGGCAGTTTCGAGCAGTACTTC.

The V gene is TRBV28, the J gene TRBJ1-1; TRBD1 might be the D (5 bases). The germline V gene encodes CDR1 MDHEN and CDR2 SYDVKM. V was clipped by 2 bases and J by 2 bases, with 24 bases between them. The CDR3 runs 19 residues. Here the CDR3 reads CASSLMPGTFIFGNTEAFF. CDR3 DNA sequence: TGTGCCAGCAGTTTAATGCCAGGGACTTTTATATTTGGAAACACTGAAGCTTTCTTT. Together with reference TRBV28 and TRBJ1-1, the CDR3 gives the full variable domain: DVKVTQSSRYLVKRTGEKVFLECVQDMDHENMFWYRQDPGLGLRLIYFSYDVKMKEKGDIPEGYSVSREKKERFSLILESASTNQTSMYLCASSLMPGTFIFGNTEAFFGQGTRLTVV.